This T cell receptor (beta chain) was retrieved from a study of T cell repertoires in cytomegalovirus infection. Study details: A matching HLA type, together with CMV infection, was signaled by public TCR beta signatures. Study outcomes and limitations: Cumulative public TCR beta family frequency identified carriers of CMV plus the relevant HLA. The ex vivo response was dominated by HLA-C-restricted CMV-specific TCR beta clonotypes.

TCRdb called the reads again in MiXCR, with one record for every CDR3 protein. There are some 300,000 distinct CDR3 sequences in the sample; 15% to 20% occur only once, and approximately 12% lies in the top ten. On this clonotype: Its antigen is unknown.

Looked up from germline, CDR1 is SGHRS and CDR2 is YFSETQ. The CDR3 extends over 18 amino acids. V was shortened by 4 bases and J by 1 base, with 22 bases between the two germline ends. This TCR came from a human donor in good health (CMV status not recorded). Some clones in this sample may be carry-over from other donors' samples. The J gene is TRBJ2-3, the V gene TRBV5-1; D possibly corresponds to TRBD2 (7 bases). Sequences were obtained from PBMCs. CDR3 bases: TGCGCCAGCAGCGCCCGGGAGAGGTTCGGGGGGCGCACAGATACGCAGTATTTT. Translating gives CASSARERFGGRTDTQYF.